The rows below give T cell receptor beta chains drawn from one sample of a study of PD-L1 blockade in urothelial cancer. Clones were read by immunoSEQ multiplex PCR, and TCRdb kept only the in-frame ones, dropping some. In the table there are roughly 76,000 clones, more than 85% of which are singletons. This material consisted of PBMCs, taken around atezolizumab (anti-PD-L1) treatment. These receptors came from a woman of 80 years or more with urothelial cancer. Each CDR3 is given with its conserved first and last residue. A D gene is named only where the DNA matches it firmly. Clone size is not always given. Where it is, it says once, few, many or a class for expanded clones.

once	TRBV5-1	TRBJ2-7	.	CASSLVSSTNYEQYF	TGCGCCAGCAGCTTGGTTAGCTCTACGAACTACGAGCAGTACTTC
.	TRBV29-1	TRBJ2-5	.	CSVESGENWETQYF	TGCAGCGTTGAATCGGGGGAGAATTGGGAGACCCAGTACTTC
.	TRBV27	TRBJ1-5	.	CASSRVANQPQHF	TGTGCCAGCAGCAGGGTCGCCAATCAGCCCCAGCATTTT
.	TRBV18	TRBJ1-1	.	CASSPQLMNTEAFF	TGTGCCAGCTCACCACAGCTCATGAACACTGAAGCTTTCTTT
.	TRBV5-4	TRBJ1-1	.	CASSPGQMNTEAFF	TGTGCCAGCAGCCCCGGACAGATGAACACTGAAGCTTTCTTT
.	TRBV19	TRBJ1-1	TRBD1	CASILTGGGTEAFF	TGTGCCAGTATTCTTACAGGGGGGGGCACTGAAGCTTTCTTT
.	TRBV30	TRBJ1-4	.	CAWREGLPGEKLFF	TGTGCCTGGAGGGAGGGACTGCCCGGGGAAAAACTGTTTTTT
.	TRBV28	TRBJ2-7	.	CASSPQLLGFGEQYF	TGTGCCAGCAGTCCCCAACTCCTCGGATTCGGGGAGCAGTACTTC
.	TRBV2	TRBJ1-3	.	CASIGNSGNTIYF	TGTGCCAGCATCGGGAACTCTGGAAACACCATATATTTT
.	TRBV30	TRBJ1-2	.	CAWTPTGVGYGYTF	TGTGCCTGGACCCCAACGGGGGTGGGCTATGGCTACACCTTC
.	TRBV5-4	TRBJ2-2	TRBD2	CASHTGGRAVGGELFF	TGTGCCAGCCATACGGGCGGGAGGGCCGTTGGCGGGGAGCTGTTTTTT
.	TRBV28	TRBJ1-5	.	CASNVYSNQPQHF	TGTGCCAGCAATGTCTATAGCAATCAGCCCCAGCATTTT
.	TRBV6-1	TRBJ2-3	TRBD2	CASSSSGGRTDTQYF	TGTGCCAGCAGTTCGAGCGGGGGACGCACAGATACGCAGTATTTT
few	TRBV29-1	TRBJ1-1	.	CSATDRLNTEAFF	TGCAGCGCCACGGACAGACTGAACACTGAAGCTTTCTTT
.	TRBV6-5	TRBJ2-3	TRBD2	CASSLNTGGDTQYF	TGTGCCAGCAGCCTTAACACGGGGGGAGATACGCAGTATTTT
.	TRBV14	TRBJ1-1	TRBD1	CASSQDRQGNTEAFF	TGTGCCAGCAGCCAAGATCGACAGGGGAACACTGAAGCTTTCTTT
few	TRBV19	TRBJ1-1	.	CASSQGVSAFF	TGTGCCAGTAGTCAAGGGGTATCAGCTTTCTTT
once	TRBV15	TRBJ2-5	TRBD2	CATSRGPSGREETQYF	TGTGCCACCAGCAGAGGCCCTAGCGGGAGGGAAGAGACCCAGTACTTC
.	TRBV30	TRBJ2-5	.	CAWSSTAGTRTETQYF	TGTGCCTGGAGCTCAACTGCCGGGACACGGACGGAGACCCAGTACTTC
.	TRBV6-5	TRBJ1-1	.	CASSTPDSSEAFF	TGTGCCAGCAGTACCCCCGACAGCTCTGAAGCTTTCTTT
.	TRBV6-1	TRBJ1-2	.	CASSEIGGLDYGYTF	TGTGCCAGCAGTGAAATAGGAGGGTTGGACTATGGCTACACCTTC
once	TRBV7-9	TRBJ2-5	.	CASSRGRTDQETQYF	TGTGCCAGCAGCCGTGGGCGGACAGACCAAGAGACCCAGTACTTC
.	TRBV7-2	TRBJ1-2	.	CASSLVETGGYTF	TGTGCCAGCAGCTTAGTGGAGACAGGCGGCTACACCTTC
.	TRBV7-9	TRBJ1-1	.	CASSLAGGFTEAFF	TGTGCCAGCAGCTTAGCGGGGGGGTTCACTGAAGCTTTCTTT
.	TRBV28	TRBJ1-1	.	CASSLGQGFTEAFF	TGTGCCAGCAGTTTGGGGCAGGGTTTCACTGAAGCTTTCTTT
.	TRBV20-1	TRBJ1-1	.	CSLNPGVSAFF	TGCAGCCTCAATCCGGGGGTATCAGCTTTCTTT